One sample yielded the 19 T cell receptor beta chains listed below, sequenced in a study of Ad26.COV2.S vaccination and SARS-CoV-2 variants. Generated by immunoSEQ multiplex PCR, the TCRdb table keeps only in-frame clones and is missing some. Of 300,000 to 400,000 clones in the sample, around 90% were seen once. Noted treatment: roughly 20 received Ad26.COV2.S at low or high dose, single or two shots; about 5 received placebo; per-sample allocation not given. The investigators took samples on day 63 after the first vaccine or placebo injection. Here the sequenced sample was peripheral blood, taken in a trial of Ad26.COV2.S vaccine versus placebo. The receptors were gathered from a person between 18 and 65 years old who received the Ad26.COV2.S COVID-19 vaccine or a placebo.

The chain joins TRBV11-2 to TRBJ1-1; a possible D gene is TRBD1 (6 bases). The CDR3 sequence is 18 residues long. Trimming took 6 bases from V and 5 from J, leaving 28 bases between them. The V gene's germline CDR1 is SGHAT and CDR2 FQNNGV. The DNA of the CDR3 is TGTGCCAGCAGTTACGCCAGGTTGTTGGTACCCCAGGGGACTGAAGCTTTCTTT. Translating gives CASSYARLLVPQGTEAFF.

As for this clone: The sample holds other DNA sequences that translate to the same CDR3. The V gene is TRBV2, the J gene TRBJ1-5; D unresolved. Trimming pared 1 base from V and 1 base from J, leaving 5 bases between. The germline CDR1 and CDR2 sequences are SNHLY and FYNNEI. The CDR3 length is 14 residues. The CDR3 sequence: CASSEGQSNQPQHF. CDR3 nucleotides: TGTGCCAGCAGTGAAGGGCAGAGCAATCAGCCCCAGCATTTT.

For this clone: At one of its ends the junction is not consistent with the germline gene, which may arise from a read error. The chain links TRBV4-1 to TRBJ2-5; 8 nucleotides match TRBD2. This CDR3 comprises 16 residues. Germline lookup yields CDR1 MGHRA and CDR2 YSYEKL. The CDR3 nucleotides read TGCGCCAGCAGCCAAGGAGGGGGACTAGGGCAAGAAACCCAGTACTTC. Its translation is CASSQGGGLGQETQYF.

The chain employs TRBV2 and TRBJ1-5; D uncertain. Trimming cost V 1 base and J 5 bases, with 12 bases left between them. Germline CDR1 SNHLY, CDR2 FYNNEI. This CDR3 comprises 15 residues. The CDR3 here is CASSEGVLSDQPQHF. The CDR3 nucleotides are TGTGCCAGCAGTGAAGGGGTACTTTCGGATCAGCCCCAGCATTTT. The whole variable domain, filled in from reference TRBV2 and TRBJ1-5, reads EPEVTQTPSHQVTQMGQEVILRCVPISNHLYFYWYRQILGQKVEFLVSFYNNEISEKSEIFDDQFSVERPDGSNFTLKIRSTKLEDSAMYFCASSEGVLSDQPQHFGDGTRLSIL.

This chain uses TRBV5-8 with TRBJ2-3; D remains unclear. Germline V gene lookup returns CDR1 SGHTS and CDR2 YDEGEE. The V end was cut by 0 bases, the J end by 2 bases, with 7 bases between. The CDR3 consists of 14 residues. The CDR3 DNA is TGTGCCAGCAGCTTGGGTCCTAACACAGATACGCAGTATTTT. It encodes CASSLGPNTDTQYF. Based on the CDR3 plus reference TRBV5-8 and TRBJ2-3, the full variable domain is EAGVTQSPTHLIKTRGQQATLRCSPISGHTSVYWYQQALGLGLQFLLWYDEGEERNRGNFPPRFSGRQFPNYSSELNVNALELEDSALYLCASSLGPNTDTQYFGPGTRLTVL.

V and J are TRBV29-1 and TRBJ1-4; D gene uncertain. CDR3 size: 13 residues. The V and J ends lost 7 bases and 5 bases respectively, with 14 bases between them. Germline loops: CDR1 SQVTM, CDR2 ANQGSEA. The chain's CDR3 is CSGVGRTNEKLFF. The CDR3 region has the DNA TGCAGCGGGGTGGGCAGGACGAATGAAAAACTGTTTTTT.

The sample holds a few counts of this clone. This chain connects TRBV10-3 to TRBJ1-1; D remains ambiguous. The CDR3 covers 12 residues. Germline V CDR1 and CDR2: ENHRY, SYGVKD. Trimming removed 3 bases from V and 4 bases from J, with 6 bases in between. The CDR3 is CAISERGTEAFF. The CDR3 coding sequence is TGTGCCATCAGTGAACGGGGCACTGAAGCTTTCTTT.

DNA for the CDR3: TGCGCCAGCAGCTACGGCAGAACGGCCCCGAACACTGAAGCTTTCTTT. It translates to CASSYGRTAPNTEAFF. The V gene is TRBV5-1, the J gene TRBJ1-1; D gene unclear. The germline V gene has CDR1 SGHRS and CDR2 YFSETQ. The CDR3 contains 16 residues. With 3 bases removed from V and 1 base from J, the gap between germline ends came to 16 bases.

The V call is TRBV11-2, the J call TRBJ2-2, with TRBD2 identical over 11 bases. Trimming removed 5 bases from V and 5 bases from J; junction bases left unmatched: 7. This CDR3 is built from 16 residues. CDR1 is SGHAT, CDR2 FQNNGV, per germline. CDR3 DNA sequence: TGTGCCAGCAGCCAATGGGCTAGCGGGGGGACCGGGGAGCTGTTTTTT. It translates to CASSQWASGGTGELFF.

For this clone: At the DNA level, this CDR3 is encoded by other sequences in the same sample as well. The gene calls are TRBV29-1 and TRBJ2-2; D not certain. Germline assignment: CDR1 SQVTM and CDR2 ANQGSEA. The CDR3 runs to 13 residues. V dropped 3 bases and J dropped 0 bases, with 5 bases sitting between them. The CDR3 sequence is CSVDRANTGELFF. As DNA, the CDR3 is TGCAGCGTTGACAGAGCGAACACCGGGGAGCTGTTTTTT.

V and J are TRBV5-3 and TRBJ2-1; a weak D match, TRBD2 (5 bases). TRBV5-3 is reported as an ORF; its role is uncertain. The V end was cut by 2 bases, the J end by 5 bases, with 14 bases between. CDR3 length: 15 residues. The CDR3 reads CARSFSGVTHNEQFF. The CDR3 region has the DNA TGTGCCAGAAGCTTTTCCGGGGTAACCCACAATGAGCAGTTCTTC.

Here the CDR3 DNA reads TGTGCCAGCAGCCCCGACAGGGCCGGAAATTCACCCCTCCACTTT. Amino acid sequence: CASSPDRAGNSPLHF. The V call is TRBV9, the J call TRBJ1-6; 7 bases are a match to TRBD1. The CDR3 spans 15 residues. The germline V gene has CDR1 SGDLS and CDR2 YYNGEE. The V gene end was trimmed by 4 bases and the J gene end by 7 bases; junction bases not matched to a gene: 8.

The V and J genes are TRBV7-6 and TRBJ1-1; D gene uncertain. The CDR3 has 14 residues. Germline CDR1 SGHVS, CDR2 FNYEAQ. Trimming cost V 5 bases and J 1 base, with 11 bases left between them. CDR3: CASSPPGWNTEAFF. The CDR3 coding sequence is TGTGCCAGCAGCCCTCCCGGATGGAACACTGAAGCTTTCTTT.

J is TRBJ1-6 and V is TRBV3-1 (or the pseudogene TRBV3-2); D unresolved. V lost 3 bases, J lost 7 bases, and 7 bases lay in between. The V gene's germline CDR1 is LGHDT and CDR2 YNNKEL (reference sequence). The CDR3 has 13 amino acids. The CDR3: CASSQNTNSPLHF. The CDR3 bases are TGTGCCAGCAGCCAGAATACAAATTCACCCCTCCACTTT.

The chain links TRBV14 to TRBJ2-1; the D call may be TRBD1 or TRBD2 (5 bases each). This CDR3 has 17 residues. Germline V gene sequence: CDR1 SGHDN, CDR2 FVKESK. The V gene lost 1 base and the J gene lost 0 bases, with 13 bases spanning the gap. The CDR3: CASSQGPGRFSYNEQFF. CDR3 DNA sequence: TGTGCCAGCAGCCAAGGCCCGGGACGGTTCTCCTACAATGAGCAGTTCTTC.

This sequence joins TRBV6-5 and TRBJ1-1; TRBD1 matches 7 bases. J lost 5 bases, V lost 4 bases, and 7 bases had no gene match. This CDR3 region has 14 residues. The germline V gene encodes CDR1 MNHEY and CDR2 SVGAGI. CDR3 protein: CASSSAGGRTEAFF. CDR3 in DNA: TGTGCCAGCAGTTCCGCAGGGGGACGAACTGAAGCTTTCTTT.

The chain combines TRBV5-6 with TRBJ1-1; no clear D. V shed 4 bases and J shed 0 bases, with 13 bases lying between them. The CDR3 is made up of 15 amino acids. Germline CDR1 reads SGHDT; CDR2 reads YYEEEE. DNA of the CDR3: TGTGCCAGCAGCCAACTGGTGGACTTGAACACTGAAGCTTTCTTT. It codes for CASSQLVDLNTEAFF.

The chain combines TRBV23-1 with TRBJ2-3, with TRBD2 identical over 7 bases. TRBV23-1 is noted as an ORF with a role that remains uncertain. The CDR3 runs 17 residues. V lost 6 bases to trimming and J lost 2 bases; unmatched junction nucleotides: 14. This CDR3 reads CASRRRVTSLSTDTQYF. The CDR3 coding sequence is TGCGCCAGCAGGCGAAGGGTGACTAGCCTTTCCACAGATACGCAGTATTTT.

The chain employs TRBV6-2 or TRBV6-3 and TRBJ2-7, with D possibly matching TRBD2 (5 bases). The CDR3 sequence is 16 residues long. Germline CDR1 MNHEY, CDR2 SVGEGT. Trimming took off 0 bases at V and 2 bases at J, with 14 bases between the two ends. CDR3 sequence: CASSYSIGPGAYEQYF. DNA for the CDR3: TGTGCCAGCAGTTACTCGATCGGGCCCGGGGCCTACGAGCAGTACTTC.